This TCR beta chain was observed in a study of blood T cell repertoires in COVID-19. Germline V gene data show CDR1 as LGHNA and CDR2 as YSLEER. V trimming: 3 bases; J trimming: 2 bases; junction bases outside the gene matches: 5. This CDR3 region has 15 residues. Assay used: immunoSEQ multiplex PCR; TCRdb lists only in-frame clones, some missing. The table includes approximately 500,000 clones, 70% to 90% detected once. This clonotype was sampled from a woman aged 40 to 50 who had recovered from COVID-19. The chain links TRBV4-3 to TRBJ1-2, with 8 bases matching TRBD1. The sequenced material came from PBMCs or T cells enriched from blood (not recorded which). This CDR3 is CASSQVDRENYGYTF. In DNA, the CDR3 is TGCGCCAGCAGCCAGGTGGACAGGGAAAACTATGGCTACACCTTC.